Below are 27 T cell receptor beta chains sequenced from a single sample in a study of T cell responses to AZD1222 COVID-19 vaccine. The assay was immunoSEQ multiplex PCR, and TCRdb's table has in-frame clones only and misses some. The table shows tens of thousands of clones, with approximately 85% occurring only once. The sequencing here drew on peripheral blood, taken on day 0 of AZD1222 vaccination. The receptors were gathered from an adult in good health.

The chain uses TRBV18 and TRBJ2-7, with 10 bases lining up with TRBD1. This CDR3 region has 12 residues. Trimming took 6 bases from V and 5 from J; bases not matched to a gene: 1. Germline V gene data show CDR1 as KGHSH and CDR2 as LQKENI. The DNA of the CDR3 is TGTGCCAGCTCGACAGGGGGCAACGAGCAGTACTTC. It codes for CASSTGGNEQYF.

This clone was seen more than once but under ten times. The sample holds other DNA sequences that translate to the same CDR3. J is TRBJ1-3 and V is TRBV4-2; D perhaps matches TRBD1 (5 bases). Per germline, CDR1 LGHNA and CDR2 YNFKEQ. The CDR3 covers 15 residues. The germline V and J ends were trimmed by 0 bases and 0 bases, with 6 bases remaining between them. The DNA of the CDR3 is TGTGCCAGCAGCCAAGACAGGGCCTCTGGAAACACCATATATTTT. Translated: CASSQDRASGNTIYF.

This chain connects TRBV2 to TRBJ2-7; D might be TRBD1 or TRBD2, each matching 5 bases. Per germline, CDR1 SNHLY and CDR2 FYNNEI. V was trimmed by 2 bases and J by 2 bases, leaving 13 bases between them. The CDR3 has 15 residues. The CDR3 loop is CASSEFRQGPYEQYF. In DNA, the CDR3 is TGTGCCAGCAGTGAATTTAGGCAGGGACCCTACGAGCAGTACTTC.

The chain recombines TRBV2 with TRBJ2-3; D tentatively fits TRBD1 or TRBD2 (5 bases each). V gave up 3 bases and J gave up 11 bases, with 15 bases separating them. Per germline, CDR1 SNHLY and CDR2 FYNNEI. The CDR3 contains 13 residues. CDR3 sequence reads: CASSDNPAGGQYF. The CDR3 DNA reads as TGTGCCAGCAGTGATAATCCCGCTGGGGGGCAGTATTTT.

The rearrangement joins TRBV25-1 to TRBJ2-5; 8 bases match TRBD1. CDR3 length: 15 amino acids. The V gene end was trimmed by 4 bases and the J gene end by 4 bases; junction bases not matched to a gene: 8. The germline V gene encodes CDR1 MGHDK and CDR2 SYGVNS. CDR3 in amino acids: CASSGAQGAGETQYF. CDR3 DNA: TGTGCCAGCAGTGGAGCTCAGGGGGCAGGAGAGACCCAGTACTTC.

The chain employs TRBV19 and TRBJ1-3; D possibly corresponds to TRBD1 (5 bases). The CDR3 is 14 amino acids. V was cut by 9 bases and J by 1 base, with 13 bases left in between. Germline V gives CDR1 LNHDA, CDR2 SQIVND (reference sequence). For the CDR3, the DNA is TGTGCCAGCGCCAGTGCAGGGTCTGGAAACACCATATATTTT. This translates into CASASAGSGNTIYF.

V gene TRBV9 combines with J gene TRBJ2-7; D ambiguous. V gave up 0 bases and J gave up 2 bases, with 6 bases separating them. From germline, CDR1 is SGDLS and CDR2 YYNGEE. This CDR3 contains 13 residues. This CDR3 is CASSVGSAYEQYF. In DNA, the CDR3 is TGTGCCAGCAGCGTAGGTTCGGCCTACGAGCAGTACTTC.

This clone was recorded only once. This chain connects TRBV9 to TRBJ2-7, with D perhaps being TRBD1 or TRBD2 (5 bases each). Per germline, CDR1 SGDLS and CDR2 YYNGEE. This CDR3 contains 15 residues. The germline V and J ends were trimmed by 0 bases and 2 bases, with 12 bases remaining between them. The CDR3 DNA sequence: TGTGCCAGCAGCGTAGCTGAGGGGCGCGCCTACGAGCAGTACTTC. As protein: CASSVAEGRAYEQYF.

The CDR3 spells CASSIAGANTEAFF. CDR3 coding DNA: TGTGCCAGTAGTATAGCGGGCGCGAACACTGAAGCTTTCTTT. The V and J genes are TRBV19 and TRBJ1-1; D is ambiguous. Germline loops: CDR1 LNHDA, CDR2 SQIVND (reference sequence). V was shortened by 1 base and J by 1 base, with 7 bases between the two germline ends. The CDR3 sequence is 14 residues long.

J is TRBJ2-1 and V is TRBV9; 11 positions agree with TRBD2. The germline V gene encodes CDR1 SGDLS and CDR2 YYNGEE. After removal of 4 bases from V and 4 bases from J, the junction contained 4 bases not matched to a gene. There are 15 residues in the CDR3. CDR3 sequence reads: CASSQRLAGYNEQFF. The CDR3 coding sequence is TGTGCCAGCAGCCAACGACTAGCGGGGTACAATGAGCAGTTCTTC. Together with reference TRBV9 and TRBJ2-1, the CDR3 gives the full variable domain: DSGVTQTPKHLITATGQRVTLRCSPRSGDLSVYWYQQSLDQGLQFLIQYYNGEERAKGNILERFSAQQFPDLHSELNLSSLELGDSALYFCASSQRLAGYNEQFFGPGTRLTVL.

This clone is labeled large (0.1 to 1%). V and J are TRBV2 and TRBJ2-3, with TRBD2 matching over 14 bases. V was clipped by 5 bases and J by 0 bases; unmatched bases: 10. The CDR3 has 19 amino acids. CDR1 and CDR2 (germline): SNHLY, FYNNEI. This CDR3 is CASSFGLAGGSSSTDTQYF. The CDR3 DNA sequence: TGTGCCAGCAGTTTCGGACTAGCGGGGGGTTCCTCTAGCACAGATACGCAGTATTTT.

The genes are TRBV6-5 and TRBJ1-4; D is unresolved. The length of the CDR3 is 13 residues. The germline V gene encodes CDR1 MNHEY and CDR2 SVGAGI. V was pared by 0 bases and J by 8 bases, with 7 bases between. CDR3 DNA: TGTGCCAGCAGTTACTCGGGAAGGGAAAAACTGTTTTTT. This encodes CASSYSGREKLFF.

This chain uses TRBV7-2 with TRBJ2-1; TRBD2 might be the D (5 bases). V was shortened by 5 bases and J by 10 bases, with 12 bases between the two germline ends. The V gene's germline CDR1 is SGHTA and CDR2 FQGNSA. The CDR3 runs 12 residues. The CDR3 nucleotides read TGTGCCAGCAGCCAAGCACCGGGGGAGCAGTTCTTC. Translation gives CASSQAPGEQFF.

This CDR3 is CASSRDSEETQYF. CDR3 sequence (DNA): TGTGCCAGCAGCCGCGACAGTGAAGAGACCCAGTACTTC. The V gene is TRBV7-8, the J gene TRBJ2-5, with D possibly TRBD1 on 5 matching bases. Per germline, CDR1 SGHVS and CDR2 FQNEAQ. The CDR3 has 13 amino acids. V was trimmed by 5 bases and J by 3 bases, leaving 10 bases between them.

The chain employs TRBV18 and TRBJ2-5; D gene unclear. Germline CDR1 reads KGHSH; CDR2 reads LQKENI. The V end lost 2 bases, the J end lost 5 bases, and 9 bases lay between the germline ends. CDR3 length equals 13 residues. Here the CDR3 DNA reads TGTGCCAGCTCACCAGAAAGCCCGGAGACCCAGTACTTC. Protein: CASSPESPETQYF.

The chain employs TRBV11-2 and TRBJ2-5, with no clear D. V shed 3 bases and J shed 5 bases, with 10 bases lying between them. Germline loops: CDR1 SGHAT, CDR2 FQNNGV. There are 13 residues in the CDR3. The CDR3 loop reads CASSFSAKETQYF. The CDR3 region has the DNA TGTGCCAGCAGCTTCTCGGCGAAGGAGACCCAGTACTTC.

The chain couples TRBV7-6 to TRBJ2-1, with D hard to call. This CDR3 comprises 12 residues. V dropped 2 bases and J dropped 9 bases, with 8 bases sitting between them. Germline lookup yields CDR1 SGHVS and CDR2 FNYEAQ. CDR3 nucleotide sequence: TGTGCCAGCAGCTTAACATCTTTTGAGCAGTTCTTC. It specifies CASSLTSFEQFF. Variable domain in full (rest from reference TRBV7-6 and TRBJ2-1): GAGVSQSPRYKVTKRGQDVALRCDPISGHVSLYWYRQALGQGPEFLTYFNYEAQQDKSGLPNDRFSAERPEGSISTLTIQRTEQRDSAMYRCASSLTSFEQFFGPGTRLTVL.

The rearrangement joins TRBV5-4 to TRBJ1-2, with D perhaps TRBD1 (5 bases). V was shortened by 4 bases and J by 10 bases, with 20 bases between the two germline ends. Germline loops: CDR1 SGHNT, CDR2 YYREEE (reference sequence). This CDR3 spans 14 amino acids. CDR3 DNA sequence: TGTGCCAGCAGCGGACCCCAGGGAACGGCTACCTACACCTTC. It is translated as CASSGPQGTATYTF.

The chain has TRBV6-5 and TRBJ2-5, with D perhaps matching TRBD1 (6 bases). CDR1 and CDR2 from the germline V gene are MNHEY and SVGAGI. V was cut by 2 bases and J by 3 bases, with 13 bases left in between. The CDR3 is 15 amino acids. CDR3 sequence: CASSYARGREETQYF. The CDR3 DNA follows: TGTGCCAGCAGTTACGCGAGGGGGAGAGAAGAGACCCAGTACTTC.

As to this clone: Just one base apart from a much larger clone, this may be a read error. The chain employs TRBV27 and TRBJ2-7; TRBD1 matches at 7 bases. The J segment lost 3 bases and the V segment lost 5 bases, leaving 1 base of the junction unmatched. CDR1 and CDR2 (germline): MNHEY, SMNVEV (reference sequence). The CDR3 is 12 amino acids. This CDR3 is CASSGDSYEQYF. Written as DNA, the CDR3 is TGTGCCAGCAGTGGGGACAGCTACGAGCAGTACTTC.

This clone has only one observation. The chain carries TRBV2 and TRBJ2-1; D not resolved. V dropped 0 bases and J dropped 10 bases, with 7 bases sitting between them. In germline, CDR1 is SNHLY, CDR2 FYNNEI. The CDR3 spans 12 residues. CDR3 in DNA: TGTGCCAGCAGTGAAGCGTGGCAAGAGCAGTTCTTC. Protein sequence: CASSEAWQEQFF.

This clone was seen just once. The genes are TRBV28 and TRBJ2-3; D remains ambiguous. Germline V gene data show CDR1 as MDHEN and CDR2 as SYDVKM. V was cut by 3 bases and J by 1 base, with 11 bases left in between. The CDR3 is made up of 15 amino acids. In DNA, the CDR3 is TGTGCCAGCAGTTTTAGTGTGGTGGGCACAGATACGCAGTATTTT. Amino acids: CASSFSVVGTDTQYF.

The J gene is TRBJ1-2, the V gene TRBV19; D is unresolved. V shed 1 base and J shed 4 bases, with 13 bases lying between them. Germline lookup yields CDR1 LNHDA and CDR2 SQIVND (reference sequence). CDR3 length: 15 residues. The CDR3 bases are TGTGCCAGTAGTATAGCTACGCCGGTGGGCTATGGCTACACCTTC. Protein sequence: CASSIATPVGYGYTF. Based on the CDR3 plus reference TRBV19 and TRBJ1-2, the full variable domain is DGGITQSPKYLFRKEGQNVTLSCEQNLNHDAMYWYRQDPGQGLRLIYYSQIVNDFQKGDIAEGYSVSREKKESFPLTVTSAQKNPTAFYLCASSIATPVGYGYTFGSGTRLTVV.

The sample holds one count of this clone. DNA for the CDR3: TGCGCCAGCAGCCCTGAGGGGGGTCGACTCTATAATTCACCCCTCCACTTT. Translating it yields CASSPEGGRLYNSPLHF. The V and J genes are TRBV4-1 and TRBJ1-6, with D possibly being TRBD1 (6 bases). The CDR3 spans 17 residues. Germline V gives CDR1 MGHRA, CDR2 YSYEKL. Trimming stripped 4 bases from V and 3 bases from J, with 16 bases between.

This clone was seen once. This chain joins TRBV28 and TRBJ1-3; perhaps TRBD1 as D (5 bases). The V end was cut by 8 bases, the J end by 4 bases, with 12 bases between. Germline-derived CDR1 and CDR2 are MDHEN and SYDVKM. This CDR3 contains 13 residues. The DNA of the CDR3 is TGTGCCAGCGGGCCTTGGGGGGGAAACACCATATATTTT. Translation gives CASGPWGGNTIYF.

This sequence joins TRBV2 and TRBJ2-7; D call uncertain. The CDR3 runs to 10 residues. Trimming shortened V by 6 bases and J by 6 bases, and 6 bases separated the two germline ends. CDR1 is SNHLY and CDR2 is FYNNEI in the germline V gene. The CDR3 is CASSAGEQYF. CDR3 coding DNA: TGTGCCAGCAGCGCCGGCGAGCAGTACTTC.

The rearrangement links TRBV9 to TRBJ2-7; D uncertain. Trimming left V 3 bases short and J 3 bases short, with 13 bases between. The CDR3 has 14 amino acids. Germline CDR1 is SGDLS and CDR2 is YYNGEE. CDR3 bases: TGTGCCAGCAGCGCTACATGGGGAAGCTACGAGCAGTACTTC. Translating it yields CASSATWGSYEQYF.